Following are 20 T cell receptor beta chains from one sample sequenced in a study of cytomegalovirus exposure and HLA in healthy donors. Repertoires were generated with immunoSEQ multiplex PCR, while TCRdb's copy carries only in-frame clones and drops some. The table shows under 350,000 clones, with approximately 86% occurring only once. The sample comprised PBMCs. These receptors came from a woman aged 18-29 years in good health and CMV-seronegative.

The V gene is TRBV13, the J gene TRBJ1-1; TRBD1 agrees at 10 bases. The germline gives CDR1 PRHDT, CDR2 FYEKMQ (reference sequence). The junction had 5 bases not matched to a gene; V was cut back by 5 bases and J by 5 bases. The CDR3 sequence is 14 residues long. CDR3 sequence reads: CASSIWDRGTEAFF. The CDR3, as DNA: TGTGCCAGCAGCATCTGGGACAGGGGAACTGAAGCTTTCTTT.

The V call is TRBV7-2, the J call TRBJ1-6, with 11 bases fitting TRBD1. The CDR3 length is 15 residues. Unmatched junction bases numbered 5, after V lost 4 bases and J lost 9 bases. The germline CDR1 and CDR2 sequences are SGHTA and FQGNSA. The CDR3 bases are TGTGCCAGCAGCTCCCAGGACAGGGGGCTTTCACCCCTCCACTTT. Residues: CASSSQDRGLSPLHF.

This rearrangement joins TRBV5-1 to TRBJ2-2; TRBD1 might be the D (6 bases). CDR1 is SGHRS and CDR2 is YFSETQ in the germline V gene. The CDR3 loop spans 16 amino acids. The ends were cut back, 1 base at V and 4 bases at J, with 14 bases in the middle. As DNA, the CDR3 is TGCGCCAGCAGCTTGATACAGGGTAGCGTCACCGGGGAGCTGTTTTTT. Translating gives CASSLIQGSVTGELFF.

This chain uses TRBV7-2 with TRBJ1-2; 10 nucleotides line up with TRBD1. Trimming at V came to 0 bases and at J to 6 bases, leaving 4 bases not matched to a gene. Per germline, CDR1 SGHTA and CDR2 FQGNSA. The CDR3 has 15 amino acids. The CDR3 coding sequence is TGTGCCAGCAGCTTAGCGGGACAGGGGTCGGATGGCTACACCTTC. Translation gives CASSLAGQGSDGYTF.

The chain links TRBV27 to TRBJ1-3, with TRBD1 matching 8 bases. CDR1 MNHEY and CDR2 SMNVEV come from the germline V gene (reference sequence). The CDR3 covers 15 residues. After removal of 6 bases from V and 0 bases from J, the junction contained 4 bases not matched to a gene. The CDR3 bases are TGTGCCAGCAGGGACAGGGTTACCTCTGGAAACACCATATATTTT. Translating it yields CASRDRVTSGNTIYF.

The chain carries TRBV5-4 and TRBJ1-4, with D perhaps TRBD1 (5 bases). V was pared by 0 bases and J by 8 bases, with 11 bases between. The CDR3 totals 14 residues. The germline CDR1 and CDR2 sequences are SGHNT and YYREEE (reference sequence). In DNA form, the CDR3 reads TGTGCCAGCAGCTTGGCAGGGAACGACGAAAAACTGTTTTTT. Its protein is CASSLAGNDEKLFF.

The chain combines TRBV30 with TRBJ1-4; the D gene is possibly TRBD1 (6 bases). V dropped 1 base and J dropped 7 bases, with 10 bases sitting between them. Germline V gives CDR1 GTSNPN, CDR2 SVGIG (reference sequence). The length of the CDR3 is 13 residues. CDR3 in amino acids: CAWSGGPFEKLFF. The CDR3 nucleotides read TGTGCCTGGAGTGGGGGGCCTTTTGAAAAACTGTTTTTT.

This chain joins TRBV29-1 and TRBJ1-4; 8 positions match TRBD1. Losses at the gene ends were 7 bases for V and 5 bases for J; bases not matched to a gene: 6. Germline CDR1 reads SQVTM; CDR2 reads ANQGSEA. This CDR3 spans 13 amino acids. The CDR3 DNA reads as TGCAGCGCTATTCGGGACAGGAATGAAAAACTGTTTTTT. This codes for CSAIRDRNEKLFF.

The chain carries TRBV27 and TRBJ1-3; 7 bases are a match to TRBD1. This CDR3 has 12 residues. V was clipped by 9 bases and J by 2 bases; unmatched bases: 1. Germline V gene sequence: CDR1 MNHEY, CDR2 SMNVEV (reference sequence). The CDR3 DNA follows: TGTGCCAGTCAGGGGGCTGGAAACACCATATATTTT. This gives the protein CASQGAGNTIYF.

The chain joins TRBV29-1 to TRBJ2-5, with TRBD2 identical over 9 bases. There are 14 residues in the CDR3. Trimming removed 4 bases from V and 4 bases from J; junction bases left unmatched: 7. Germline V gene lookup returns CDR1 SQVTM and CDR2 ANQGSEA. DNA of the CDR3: TGCAGCGTTGTTGGTAGCGGGAGATCAGAGACCCAGTACTTC. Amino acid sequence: CSVVGSGRSETQYF. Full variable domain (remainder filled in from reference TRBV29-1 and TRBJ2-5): SAVISQKPSRDICQRGTSLTIQCQVDSQVTMMFWYRQQPGQSLTLIATANQGSEATYESGFVIDKFPISRPNLTFSTLTVSNMSPEDSSIYLCSVVGSGRSETQYFGPGTRLLVL.

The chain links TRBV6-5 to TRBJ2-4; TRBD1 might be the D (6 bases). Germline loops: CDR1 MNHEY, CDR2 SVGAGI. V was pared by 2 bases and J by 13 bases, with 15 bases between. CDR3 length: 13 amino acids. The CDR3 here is CASSYKGLGHQYF. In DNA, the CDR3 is TGTGCCAGCAGTTACAAAGGTTTGGGACACCAGTACTTC.

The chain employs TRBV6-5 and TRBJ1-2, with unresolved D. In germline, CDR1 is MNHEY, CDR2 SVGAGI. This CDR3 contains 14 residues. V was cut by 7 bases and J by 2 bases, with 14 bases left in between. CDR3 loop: CASKIRTENYGYTF. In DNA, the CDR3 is TGTGCCAGCAAAATCAGGACTGAGAACTATGGCTACACCTTC.

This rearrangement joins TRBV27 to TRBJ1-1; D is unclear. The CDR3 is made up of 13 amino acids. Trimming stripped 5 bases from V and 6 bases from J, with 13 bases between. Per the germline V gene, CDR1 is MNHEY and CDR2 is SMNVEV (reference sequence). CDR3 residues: CASSPNRRSEAFF. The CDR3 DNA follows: TGTGCCAGCAGTCCCAACCGCAGGTCTGAAGCTTTCTTT.

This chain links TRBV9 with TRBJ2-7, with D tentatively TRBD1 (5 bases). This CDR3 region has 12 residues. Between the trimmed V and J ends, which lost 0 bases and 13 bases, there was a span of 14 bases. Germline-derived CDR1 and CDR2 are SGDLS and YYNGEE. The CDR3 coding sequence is TGTGCCAGCAGCGTAGGAACAGGACACCTTTACTTC. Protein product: CASSVGTGHLYF.

CDR3: CASSTGTGLGGYTF. CDR3 nucleotides: TGTGCCAGCAGTACCGGGACAGGGCTAGGTGGCTACACCTTC. V gene TRBV28 combines with J gene TRBJ1-2; TRBD1 matches 9 bases. The CDR3 is 14 amino acids. Germline loops: CDR1 MDHEN, CDR2 SYDVKM. Trimming took 5 bases from V and 7 from J; bases not matched to a gene: 8.

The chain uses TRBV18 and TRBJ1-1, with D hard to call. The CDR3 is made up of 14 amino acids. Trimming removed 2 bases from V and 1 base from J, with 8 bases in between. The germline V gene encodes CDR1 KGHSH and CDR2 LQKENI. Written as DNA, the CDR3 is TGTGCCAGCTCACCAGCTAGCCAGAACACTGAAGCTTTCTTT. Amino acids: CASSPASQNTEAFF.

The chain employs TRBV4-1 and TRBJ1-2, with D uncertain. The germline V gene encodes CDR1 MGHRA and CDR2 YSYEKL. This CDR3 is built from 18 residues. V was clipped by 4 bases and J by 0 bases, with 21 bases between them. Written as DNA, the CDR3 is TGCGCCAGCAGCCGTTTCGGACTGCCGACTGGCGCTAACTATGGCTACACCTTC. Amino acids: CASSRFGLPTGANYGYTF.

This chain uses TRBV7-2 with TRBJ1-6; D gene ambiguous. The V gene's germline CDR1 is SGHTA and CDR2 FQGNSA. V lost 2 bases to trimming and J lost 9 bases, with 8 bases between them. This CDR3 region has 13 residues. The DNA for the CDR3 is TGTGCCAGCAGCTTACAGTTACCTTCACCCCTCCACTTT. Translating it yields CASSLQLPSPLHF.

In nucleotides, the CDR3 is TGTGCCAGCAGTGAGGGCCTAAGGGCGGGGGGTGAGACCCAGTACTTC. Translating gives CASSEGLRAGGETQYF. This chain uses TRBV2 with TRBJ2-5, with 8 bases lining up with TRBD2. Germline loops: CDR1 SNHLY, CDR2 FYNNEI. The CDR3 is made up of 16 amino acids. Unmatched junction bases numbered 11, after V lost 3 bases and J lost 5 bases.

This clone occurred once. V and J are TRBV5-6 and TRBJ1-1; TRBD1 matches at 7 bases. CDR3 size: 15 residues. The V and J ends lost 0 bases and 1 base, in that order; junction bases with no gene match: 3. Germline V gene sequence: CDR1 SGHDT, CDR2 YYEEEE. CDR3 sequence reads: CASSLATGANTEAFF. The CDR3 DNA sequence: TGTGCCAGCAGCTTGGCCACAGGGGCGAACACTGAAGCTTTCTTT.